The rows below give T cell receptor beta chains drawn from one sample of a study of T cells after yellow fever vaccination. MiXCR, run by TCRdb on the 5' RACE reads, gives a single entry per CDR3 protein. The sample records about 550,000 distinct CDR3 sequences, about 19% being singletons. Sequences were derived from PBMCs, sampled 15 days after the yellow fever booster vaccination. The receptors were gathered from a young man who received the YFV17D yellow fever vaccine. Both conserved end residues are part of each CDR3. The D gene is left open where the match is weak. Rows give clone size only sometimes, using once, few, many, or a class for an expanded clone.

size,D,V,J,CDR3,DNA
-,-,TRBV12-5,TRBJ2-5,CASGLGQHPYQETQYF,TGTGCTAGTGGTTTGGGACAACACCCGTACCAAGAGACCCAGTACTTC
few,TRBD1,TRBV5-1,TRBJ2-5,CASSLDGQGDQETQYF,TGCGCCAGCAGCTTGGACGGACAGGGGGACCAAGAGACCCAGTACTTC
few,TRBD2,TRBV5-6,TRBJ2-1,CASRIRASGTIYEQFF,TGTGCCAGCAGAATCCGGGCTAGCGGGACTATATATGAGCAGTTCTTC
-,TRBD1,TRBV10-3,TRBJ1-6,CAIGDRDRGYSPLHF,TGTGCCATCGGCGACCGGGACAGGGGATATTCACCCCTCCACTTT
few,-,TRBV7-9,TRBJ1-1,CASSLALRAADTEAFF,TGTGCCAGCAGCTTAGCGCTTAGGGCAGCGGACACTGAAGCTTTCTTT
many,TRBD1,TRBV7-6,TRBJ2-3,CASSGEAGGVRQYF,TGTGCCAGCAGCGGGGAGGCAGGGGGCGTTCGGCAGTATTTT
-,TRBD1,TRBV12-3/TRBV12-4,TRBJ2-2,CASTLRTGGLGELFF,TGTGCCAGCACCCTCCGGACAGGGGGCCTCGGGGAGCTGTTTTTT
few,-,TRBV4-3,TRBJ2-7,CASSLGTGSGQYF,TGCGCCAGCAGCCTAGGCACTGGAAGCGGGCAGTACTTC
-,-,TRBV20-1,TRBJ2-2,CSARDNRNTGELFF,TGCAGTGCTAGAGATAACAGGAACACCGGGGAGCTGTTTTTT
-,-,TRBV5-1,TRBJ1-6,CASSQKRDSPLHF,TGCGCCAGCAGCCAGAAGCGGGATTCACCCCTCCACTTT
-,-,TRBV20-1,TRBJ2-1,CSAEGFSYNEQFF,TGCAGTGCTGAAGGGTTCTCCTACAATGAGCAGTTCTTC
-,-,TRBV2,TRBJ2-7,CASSTGTPGYEQYF,TGTGCCAGCAGTACCGGGACCCCAGGGTACGAGCAGTACTTC
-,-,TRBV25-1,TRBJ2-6,CASSEEPGRGSGANVLTF,TGTGCCAGCAGTGAAGAGCCAGGGAGAGGGTCTGGGGCCAACGTCCTGACTTTC
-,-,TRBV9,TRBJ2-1,CASSVETQRAEQFF,TGTGCCAGCAGCGTAGAGACACAGCGGGCTGAGCAGTTCTTC
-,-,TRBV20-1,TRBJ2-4,CSAALGSGNIQYF,TGCAGTGCCGCCCTTGGGAGTGGAAACATTCAGTACTTC
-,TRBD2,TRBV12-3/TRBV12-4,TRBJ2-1,CASSPLTSGRIYNEQFF,TGTGCCAGCAGTCCATTGACTAGCGGGAGAATCTACAATGAGCAGTTCTTC
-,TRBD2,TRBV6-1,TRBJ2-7,CASSGGRGSGRRSYEQYF,TGTGCCAGCAGCGGGGGGCGAGGGAGCGGGAGGCGGTCCTACGAGCAGTACTTC
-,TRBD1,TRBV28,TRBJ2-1,CASRGQGGGNEQFF,TGTGCCAGCAGGGGACAGGGGGGAGGCAATGAGCAGTTCTTC
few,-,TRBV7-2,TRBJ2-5,CASSLGSKTQYF,TGTGCCAGCAGCTTGGGGTCAAAGACCCAGTACTTC
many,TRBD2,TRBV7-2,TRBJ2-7,CASSPGGSSYEQYF,TGTGCCAGCAGCCCGGGAGGTAGCTCCTACGAGCAGTACTTC
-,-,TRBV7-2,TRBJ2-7,CASSRDSGYEQYF,TGTGCCAGCAGCCGCGATAGCGGCTACGAGCAGTACTTC
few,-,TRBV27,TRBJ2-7,CASSSAQGAYEQYF,TGTGCCAGCAGTTCCGCACAGGGTGCCTACGAGCAGTACTTC
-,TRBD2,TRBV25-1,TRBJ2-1,CASSERGLADYNEQFF,TGTGCCAGCAGTGAAAGGGGACTAGCGGACTACAATGAGCAGTTCTTC
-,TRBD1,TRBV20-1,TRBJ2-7,CSARGRGTVEQYF,TGCAGTGCTAGAGGCAGGGGGACGGTCGAGCAGTACTTC
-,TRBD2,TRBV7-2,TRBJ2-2,CASSLPGRAGELFF,TGTGCCAGCAGCTTACCAGGGAGGGCCGGGGAGCTGTTTTTT
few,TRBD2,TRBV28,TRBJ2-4,CASSLRLAGLAKNIQYF,TGTGCCAGCAGCCTCCGACTAGCGGGACTAGCCAAAAACATTCAGTACTTC
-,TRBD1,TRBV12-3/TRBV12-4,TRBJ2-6,CASRRGPTSGANVLTF,TGTGCCAGCAGGAGGGGGCCCACCTCTGGGGCCAACGTCCTGACTTTC
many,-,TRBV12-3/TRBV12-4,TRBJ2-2,CASSSAGLHTGELFF,TGTGCCAGCAGTTCCGCGGGGTTGCACACCGGGGAGCTGTTTTTT
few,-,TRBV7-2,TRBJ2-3,CASSLREGGTNTQYF,TGTGCCAGCAGCCTGCGGGAAGGTGGGACAAATACGCAGTATTTT
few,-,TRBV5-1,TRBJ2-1,CASQRSAYNEQFF,TGCGCCAGCCAGAGGTCTGCCTACAATGAGCAGTTCTTC
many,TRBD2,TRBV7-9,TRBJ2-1,CASSFGTSDNEQFF,TGTGCCAGCAGCTTCGGGACTAGCGACAATGAGCAGTTCTTC
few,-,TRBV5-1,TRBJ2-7,CASSSVRGASYEQYF,TGCGCCAGCAGCTCCGTTAGGGGAGCGTCCTACGAGCAGTACTTC
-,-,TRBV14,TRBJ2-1,CASSPRPTYNEQFF,TGTGCCAGCAGCCCCCGACCAACCTACAATGAGCAGTTCTTC
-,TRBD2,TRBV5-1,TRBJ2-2,CASKAGLNTGELFF,TGCGCCAGCAAAGCGGGGTTGAACACCGGGGAGCTGTTTTTT
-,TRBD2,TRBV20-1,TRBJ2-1,CSARAAGLLYNEQFF,TGCAGTGCTAGAGCTGCGGGACTATTGTACAATGAGCAGTTCTTC
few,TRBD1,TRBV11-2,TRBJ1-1,CASSGRTGETEAFF,TGTGCCAGCAGCGGTCGAACAGGGGAAACTGAAGCTTTCTTT
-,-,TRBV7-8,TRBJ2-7,CASSLRRVGSYEQYF,TGTGCCAGCAGCTTAAGGAGGGTAGGGTCCTACGAGCAGTACTTC
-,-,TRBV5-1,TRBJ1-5,CASSLGGSFNQPQHF,TGCGCCAGCAGCTTGGGGGGATCGTTCAATCAGCCCCAGCATTTT
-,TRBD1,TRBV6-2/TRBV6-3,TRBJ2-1,CASSPLDRGLNEQFF,TGTGCCAGCAGTCCCCTCGACAGGGGGCTCAATGAGCAGTTCTTC
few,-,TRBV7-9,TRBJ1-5,CASSLDVQPQHF,TGTGCCAGCAGCTTAGATGTCCAGCCCCAGCATTTT
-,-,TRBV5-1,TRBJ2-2,CASSLAAYTGELFF,TGCGCCAGCAGCTTGGCTGCATACACCGGGGAGCTGTTTTTT
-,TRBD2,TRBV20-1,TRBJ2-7,CSAKASGTYEQYF,TGCAGTGCTAAGGCTAGCGGAACCTACGAGCAGTACTTC
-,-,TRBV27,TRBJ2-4,CASSLGGSRLGNIQYF,TGTGCCAGCAGTTTAGGCGGCAGCCGACTTGGAAACATTCAGTACTTC
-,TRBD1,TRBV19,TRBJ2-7,CASRGSGQGAYEQYF,TGTGCCAGTCGCGGGTCGGGACAGGGTGCCTACGAGCAGTACTTC
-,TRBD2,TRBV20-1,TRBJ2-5,CSAISPSGRSRETQYF,TGCAGTGCCATTTCCCCGAGCGGGAGAAGCAGGGAGACCCAGTACTTC
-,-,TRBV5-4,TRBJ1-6,CASSRAWGSSYNSPLHF,TGTGCCAGCAGCAGGGCTTGGGGGAGCTCCTATAATTCACCCCTCCACTTT
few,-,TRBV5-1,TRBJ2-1,CASSLDPVGQTYNEQFF,TGCGCCAGCAGCTTGGATCCGGTGGGCCAGACATACAATGAGCAGTTCTTC
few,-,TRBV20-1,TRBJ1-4,CSPSRQVITTNEKLFF,TGCAGCCCGTCCCGACAGGTTATAACAACTAATGAAAAACTGTTTTTT
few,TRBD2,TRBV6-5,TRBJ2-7,CASSFSGTSGIAHEQYF,TGTGCCAGCAGTTTTTCCGGGACTAGCGGGATTGCCCACGAGCAGTACTTC
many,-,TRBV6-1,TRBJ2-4,CASSQGVAKNIQYF,TGTGCCAGCAGTCAAGGAGTAGCCAAAAACATTCAGTACTTC
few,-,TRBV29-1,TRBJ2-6,CSVAAGANVLTF,TGCAGCGTCGCAGCTGGGGCCAACGTCCTGACTTTC
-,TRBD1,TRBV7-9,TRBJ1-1,CASSFRRGQPNTEAFF,TGTGCCAGCAGCTTTCGTAGGGGGCAGCCGAACACTGAAGCTTTCTTT
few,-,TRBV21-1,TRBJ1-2,CASNSDRTANYGYTF,TGTGCCAGCAACTCGGACAGGACCGCTAACTATGGCTACACCTTC
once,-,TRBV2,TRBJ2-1,CARSGGEQFF,TGTGCCAGGTCAGGAGGTGAGCAGTTCTTC
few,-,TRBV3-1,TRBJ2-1,CASRHSGASYNEQFF,TGTGCCAGCAGACATAGCGGAGCCTCCTACAATGAGCAGTTCTTC